This T cell receptor (beta chain) was found in a study of T cells in Graves' hyperthyroidism and ophthalmopathy. Findings of the study overall: Progression to ophthalmopathy was predicted a median of approximately seven months early.

TCR beta CDR3 region amplification was performed from RNA transcripts. Carried out on the TCR CDR3, a first-round RT-PCR used the HTBI primer set. TCRdb re-derived calls from the multiplex PCR reads in MiXCR, one entry per CDR3 protein. The sample carries around 440,000 distinct CDR3 sequences, approximately 14% recorded once. With respect to this clonotype: As yet, its antigen is unknown.

CDR1 is MGHRA and CDR2 is YSYEKL in the germline V gene. CDR3 size: 15 residues. V lost 4 bases, J lost 2 bases, and 11 bases lay in between. Sequences were obtained from blood. V gene TRBV4-1 combines with J gene TRBJ2-2, with D hard to call. This receptor was taken from a woman younger than 35 with Graves' hyperthyroidism. The CDR3, as DNA: TGCGCCAGCAGCCGAGACAAGCATAACACCGGGGAGCTGTTTTTT. It translates to CASSRDKHNTGELFF.